Below are 27 T cell receptor beta chains sequenced from a single sample in a study of blood T cell repertoires in COVID-19. The table came from immunoSEQ multiplex PCR; TCRdb's copy has only in-frame clones and leaves some out. The sample carries some 70,000 clones, 87% recorded once. The sample comprised peripheral blood. These receptors originate from a man in his forties or fifties with active COVID-19.

The V and J genes are TRBV24-1 and TRBJ2-7; TRBD2 is a possible D gene (5 bases). Germline assignment: CDR1 KGHDR and CDR2 SFDVKD. V shed 3 bases and J shed 3 bases, with 11 bases lying between them. This CDR3 comprises 14 residues. For the CDR3, the DNA is TGTGCCACCAGTGATCCAAGCCGGGACTACGAGCAGTACTTC. It codes for CATSDPSRDYEQYF.

This clone was seen once. The rearrangement uses TRBV28 and TRBJ2-7; possible D gene TRBD1, 6 bases. The CDR3 runs to 15 residues. Germline V gene data show CDR1 as MDHEN and CDR2 as SYDVKM. The V gene lost 5 bases and the J gene lost 0 bases, with 14 bases spanning the gap. The CDR3 region is CASSLRGATSYEQYF. CDR3 DNA: TGTGCCAGCAGTCTCAGGGGTGCCACCTCCTACGAGCAGTACTTC.

This rearrangement joins TRBV28 to TRBJ2-5; TRBD2 aligns across 8 bases. CDR1 MDHEN and CDR2 SYDVKM come from the germline V gene. The V and J ends lost 2 bases and 2 bases, in that order; junction bases with no gene match: 13. The CDR3 loop spans 18 amino acids. The CDR3 is CASSLGELAVYSQETQYF. The CDR3 coding sequence is TGTGCCAGCAGTTTAGGGGAACTAGCGGTCTATTCTCAAGAGACCCAGTACTTC.

V is TRBV7-7 and J is TRBJ2-2, with 7 bases identical to TRBD2. The germline gives CDR1 SSHAT, CDR2 FNYEAQ (reference sequence). With 2 bases clipped from V and 6 bases from J, the junction kept 6 bases outside the gene matches. The CDR3 loop spans 15 amino acids. Here the CDR3 DNA reads TGTGCCAGCAGCTTACGGACTAGTGGGGCCGGGGAGCTGTTTTTT. Its translation: CASSLRTSGAGELFF. The full variable domain, its missing parts supplied by reference TRBV7-7 and TRBJ2-2, is GAGVSQSPRYKVTKRGQDVTLRCDPISSHATLYWYQQALGQGPEFLTYFNYEAQPDKSGLPSDRFSAERPEGSISTLTIQRTEQRDSAMYRCASSLRTSGAGELFFGEGSRLTVL.

The rearrangement links TRBV4-3 to TRBJ2-5; 7 positions match TRBD1. Germline CDR1 and CDR2: LGHNA and YSLEER. The CDR3 is 15 amino acids. J was trimmed by 5 bases and V by 0 bases; bases with no gene match: 6. CDR3 DNA: TGCGCCAGCAGCCAAGATCGGGCAGGGGGTGAGACCCAGTACTTC. Its protein product is CASSQDRAGGETQYF.

Comment on this clone: The sample has other DNA sequences that encode this CDR3 too. The chain links TRBV9 to TRBJ2-7, with TRBD1 as a possible D gene (5 bases). The ends were cut back, 0 bases at V and 4 bases at J, with 5 bases in the middle. CDR3 size: 12 residues. Germline CDR1 reads SGDLS; CDR2 reads YYNGEE. The CDR3, as DNA: TGTGCCAGCAGCGTAGAGGGGTACGAGCAGTACTTC. It encodes CASSVEGYEQYF.

This clone was observed a single time. The CDR3 DNA reads TGTGCCAGCAGCTTGTGGTGGCAGAACACTGAAGCTTTCTTT. Translating it yields CASSLWWQNTEAFF. The V gene is TRBV5-8, the J gene TRBJ1-1; D uncertain. The CDR3 runs to 14 residues. The V end lost 1 base, the J end lost 1 base, and 8 bases lay between the germline ends. Germline V gene lookup returns CDR1 SGHTS and CDR2 YDEGEE.

The V gene is TRBV7-9, the J gene TRBJ2-5, with D possibly matching TRBD1 (6 bases). CDR3 length: 16 residues. Trimming pared 5 bases from V and 9 bases from J, leaving 25 bases between. The germline gives CDR1 SEHNR, CDR2 FQNEAQ (reference sequence). The CDR3 region has the DNA TGTGCCAGCAGCCCTGCACAGGGCGGTAGCTTCGAGGCCCAGTACTTC. It is translated as CASSPAQGGSFEAQYF. Looking up the rest from reference TRBV7-9 and TRBJ2-5 gives the full variable domain: DTGVSQNPRHKITKRGQNVTFRCDPISEHNRLYWYRQTLGQGPEFLTYFQNEAQLEKSRLLSDRFSAERPKGSFSTLEIQRTEQGDSAMYLCASSPAQGGSFEAQYFGPGTRLLVL.

The chain links TRBV27 to TRBJ2-7; a weak D match, TRBD1 (6 bases). The germline V and J ends were trimmed by 6 bases and 4 bases, with 13 bases remaining between them. In germline, CDR1 is MNHEY, CDR2 SMNVEV (reference sequence). The CDR3 has 13 residues. In nucleotides, the CDR3 is TGTGCCAGCAGCCCGACAGGCCTTTACGAGCAGTACTTC. It codes for CASSPTGLYEQYF.

About this clone itself: The junction does not match germline at one end; this may be a read error. The chain employs TRBV7-7 and TRBJ2-5; 11 positions match TRBD2. This CDR3 region has 15 residues. The germline CDR1 and CDR2 sequences are SSHAT and FNYEAQ (reference sequence). The CDR3 DNA reads TGTGCTAGCAGCTTTAGCGGGGGGGGACAAGAGACCCAGTACTTC. Translating gives CASSFSGGGQETQYF.

The rearrangement uses TRBV3-1 (or the pseudogene TRBV3-2) and TRBJ2-1; tentative D call: TRBD2 (5 bases). From germline, CDR1 is LGHDT and CDR2 YNNKEL (reference sequence). Between the trimmed V and J ends, which lost 0 bases and 0 bases, there was a span of 12 bases. The CDR3 is 17 amino acids. Here the CDR3 DNA reads TGTGCCAGCAGCCAAGATGTCCTAGCTGGCTCCTACAATGAGCAGTTCTTC. Residues: CASSQDVLAGSYNEQFF.

V is TRBV7-2 and J is TRBJ2-3; TRBD2 aligns across 12 bases. With V trimmed by 0 bases and J by 1 base, 5 bases remained unmatched. Germline CDR1 and CDR2: SGHTA and FQGNSA. The CDR3 is 18 residues long. CDR3 nucleotide sequence: TGTGCCAGCAGCTTAGCTTTTGCTAGCGGGAGGGGCACAGATACGCAGTATTTT. This gives the protein CASSLAFASGRGTDTQYF.

This chain connects TRBV9 to TRBJ2-1; 9 nucleotides line up with TRBD2. The length of the CDR3 is 15 residues. Per the germline V gene, CDR1 is SGDLS and CDR2 is YYNGEE. The V gene end was trimmed by 4 bases and the J gene end by 6 bases; junction bases not matched to a gene: 8. The CDR3 DNA is TGTGCCAGCAGCCAACTAGCGGGCGGCTTCAATGAGCAGTTCTTC. As protein: CASSQLAGGFNEQFF.

In its sample, this clone was seen a few times. This chain uses TRBV27 with TRBJ1-1, with 7 bases that match TRBD1. With 2 bases clipped from V and 3 bases from J, the junction kept 6 bases outside the gene matches. Germline CDR1 is MNHEY and CDR2 is SMNVEV (reference sequence). This CDR3 has 15 amino acids. In nucleotides, the CDR3 is TGTGCCAGCAGTTTAACAGGGGCCTTCGACACTGAAGCTTTCTTT. Its translation: CASSLTGAFDTEAFF.

A remark on this clone: It is unclear where the CDR3 begins or ends on the DNA, so no DNA is shown, and the CDR3 is as TCRdb lists it. The genes are TRBV29-1 and TRBJ1-2; the table names TRBD1, a call not compared with the DNA. Germline V CDR1 and CDR2: SQVTM, ANQGSEA. Counting both end residues, the CDR3 totals 12 amino acids. The CDR3 is CSVIWGQGAPTF.

This sequence joins TRBV5-5 and TRBJ2-1, with 11 bases fitting TRBD2. The germline V gene has CDR1 SGHKS and CDR2 YYEKEE (reference sequence). The CDR3 runs 18 residues. Trimming removed 4 bases from V and 5 bases from J; junction bases left unmatched: 14. The CDR3: CASSPDTRRLAGNNEQFF. In DNA form, the CDR3 reads TGTGCCAGCAGCCCTGACACTAGGCGACTAGCGGGGAACAATGAGCAGTTCTTC.

This clone occurred once. The rearrangement joins TRBV28 to TRBJ2-1; D might be TRBD2 (6 bases). CDR3 length: 14 amino acids. The V and J ends lost 10 bases and 2 bases respectively, with 15 bases between them. Germline CDR1 is MDHEN and CDR2 is SYDVKM. DNA for the CDR3: TGTGCCACTACGTCAGGGACTGCCTACAATGAGCAGTTCTTC. Translating gives CATTSGTAYNEQFF.

The chain uses TRBV2 and TRBJ2-2, with 9 bases fitting TRBD1. After removal of 6 bases from V and 4 bases from J, the junction contained 9 bases not matched to a gene. Germline loops: CDR1 SNHLY, CDR2 FYNNEI. The CDR3 extends over 16 amino acids. The CDR3 region is CASRDGRDRVTGELFF. The DNA for the CDR3 is TGTGCCAGCAGGGACGGCCGGGACAGGGTCACCGGGGAGCTGTTTTTT.

In its sample, this clone was seen a few times. V and J are TRBV5-4 and TRBJ1-5; TRBD1 might be the D (5 bases). Trimming took 7 bases from V and 1 from J, leaving 15 bases between them. Germline values: CDR1 SGHNT, CDR2 YYREEE (reference sequence). The CDR3 consists of 15 residues. This CDR3 is CASPLGTGSNQPQHF. The CDR3 DNA reads TGTGCCAGCCCCTTGGGGACGGGGAGCAATCAGCCCCAGCATTTT.

The chain has TRBV5-4 and TRBJ1-6, with 7 bases that match TRBD1. Per the germline V gene, CDR1 is SGHNT and CDR2 is YYREEE (reference sequence). V gave up 3 bases and J gave up 7 bases; unmatched junction bases: 4. The CDR3 is 14 amino acids. DNA for the CDR3: TGTGCCAGCAGCTCCGGGACAGTGAATTCACCCCTCCACTTT. Its protein is CASSSGTVNSPLHF.

This sequence joins TRBV6-1 and TRBJ2-6, with 8 bases that match TRBD1. CDR1 and CDR2 (germline): MNHNS, SASEGT. V lost 4 bases, J lost 2 bases, and 4 bases stayed unmatched. This CDR3 comprises 16 residues. The CDR3 loop is CASSVDRVTGANVLTF. CDR3 bases: TGTGCCAGCAGTGTGGACAGGGTTACTGGGGCCAACGTCCTGACTTTC.

The J gene is TRBJ1-1, the V gene TRBV28; D unresolved. The CDR3 totals 15 residues. Trimming removed 3 bases at V and 1 base at J, with 12 bases between. Germline V gene lookup returns CDR1 MDHEN and CDR2 SYDVKM. The CDR3: CASSFREGRNTEAFF. The CDR3, as DNA: TGTGCCAGCAGTTTTCGCGAGGGTCGGAACACTGAAGCTTTCTTT.

The rearrangement links TRBV19 to TRBJ2-5; TRBD1 aligns across 8 bases. This CDR3 comprises 14 residues. Germline-derived CDR1 and CDR2 are LNHDA and SQIVND (reference sequence). The ends lost 4 bases at V and 5 bases at J; junction bases unmatched: 6. The CDR3 sequence: CASSRTGRLETQYF. DNA of the CDR3: TGTGCCAGTAGTAGGACAGGGAGGTTGGAGACCCAGTACTTC.

The rearrangement joins TRBV2 to TRBJ2-3, with 9 bases aligning to TRBD1. Germline-derived CDR1 and CDR2 are SNHLY and FYNNEI. With V trimmed by 8 bases and J by 0 bases, 6 bases remained unmatched. This CDR3 is 15 amino acids long. The CDR3 reads CASEQGAPSTDTQYF. The CDR3 region has the DNA TGTGCCAGCGAACAGGGGGCCCCAAGCACAGATACGCAGTATTTT.

This rearrangement joins TRBV19 to TRBJ2-3; 13 positions agree with TRBD2. The CDR3 spans 17 residues. Germline-derived CDR1 and CDR2 are LNHDA and SQIVND (reference sequence). Trimming removed 3 bases from V and 1 base from J; junction bases left unmatched: 4. CDR3 DNA: TGTGCCAGTAGTATCCCAGGACTAGCGGGGGGCACAGATACGCAGTATTTT. Translation gives CASSIPGLAGGTDTQYF.

The rearrangement uses TRBV29-1 and TRBJ2-1; TRBD2 might be the D (5 bases). This CDR3 has 15 amino acids. V shed 5 bases and J shed 2 bases, with 16 bases lying between them. In germline, CDR1 is SQVTM, CDR2 ANQGSEA. This CDR3 reads CSVLGWGVTYNEQFF. As DNA, the CDR3 is TGCAGCGTTCTGGGATGGGGAGTCACCTACAATGAGCAGTTCTTC.

The chain links TRBV7-6 to TRBJ2-7, with TRBD2 matching 11 bases. The ends lost 5 bases at V and 6 bases at J; junction bases unmatched: 12. The CDR3 spans 16 residues. From germline, CDR1 is SGHVS and CDR2 FNYEAQ. CDR3 sequence reads: CASSPSTSGAHSEQYF. DNA of the CDR3: TGTGCCAGCAGCCCCTCGACTAGCGGGGCCCATAGCGAGCAGTACTTC. Based on the CDR3 plus reference TRBV7-6 and TRBJ2-7, the full variable domain is GAGVSQSPRYKVTKRGQDVALRCDPISGHVSLYWYRQALGQGPEFLTYFNYEAQQDKSGLPNDRFSAERPEGSISTLTIQRTEQRDSAMYRCASSPSTSGAHSEQYFGPGTRLTVT.